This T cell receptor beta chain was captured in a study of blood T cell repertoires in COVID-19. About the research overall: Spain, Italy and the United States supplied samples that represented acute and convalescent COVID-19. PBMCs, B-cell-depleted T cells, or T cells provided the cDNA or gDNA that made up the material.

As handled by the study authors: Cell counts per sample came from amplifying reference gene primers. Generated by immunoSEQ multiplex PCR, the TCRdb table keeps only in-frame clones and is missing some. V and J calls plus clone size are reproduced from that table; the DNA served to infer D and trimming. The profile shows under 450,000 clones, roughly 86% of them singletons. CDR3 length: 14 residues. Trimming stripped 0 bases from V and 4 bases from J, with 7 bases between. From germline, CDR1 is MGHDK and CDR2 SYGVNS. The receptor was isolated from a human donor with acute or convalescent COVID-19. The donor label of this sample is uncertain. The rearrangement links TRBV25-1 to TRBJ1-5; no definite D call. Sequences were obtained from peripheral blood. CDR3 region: CASSEYTANQPQHF. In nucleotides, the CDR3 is TGTGCCAGCAGTGAATACACAGCAAATCAGCCCCAGCATTTT.